This T cell receptor (beta chain) was retrieved from a study of T cell responses to AZD1222 COVID-19 vaccine (dated by TCRdb to the early 2020s). Notes on the research overall: A total of approximately 250 trial participants underwent TCR sequencing, of whom about 210 had received two doses of AZD1222 and around 25 had received two doses of the MenACWY control vaccine. Trial participants were enrolled by age into 18-55, 56-69 and 70-plus year subgroups, with approximately 150, 30 and 60 TCR-sequenced participants respectively. The paper as a whole reports these results and caveats: Nearly half of unique spike-specific TCRs reportedly recognized epitopes outside regions mutated in the B.1.351 and B.1.1.7 variants. Spike-specific TCR breadth and depth rose significantly after two AZD1222 doses compared with day 0 and with MenACWY recipients. No day 14 peak-response samples were available, so repertoires were characterized only after the peak T cell response. In the small 56-69-year group, the increase in depth fell short of significance, most likely because of low power. Most participants were white British and females outnumbered males, and the authors suggested that clonal diversity may have been underestimated. Only five to seven AZD1222 recipients were SARS-CoV-2 seropositive at baseline, limiting conclusions about previously exposed vaccinees. Vaccine-associated CD4 TCRs spanned the whole spike protein, with dominant responses in regions 160-218 and 743-854.

The CDR3 goes from the cysteine to the phenylalanine over 16 residues. Kept here is only the CDR3 DNA, which spans 48 bases and is read in frame from base 1. CDR1 and CDR2 were assigned from the germline V gene (reference sequence) as GTSNPN and SVGIG. The junction carries 14 bases between V and J, which are trimmed by 2 bases and 1 base respectively. In regard to this clone: Its antigen target is currently unknown. No clone much larger than this one lies a single base away; base qualities are absent.

The intended sense of this specimen's time point label: about 28 days (+/-7) after the second vaccine dose. AZD1222 recipients whose second dose came at about 4 weeks and those whose second dose came at about 12 weeks were combined into one group, since spike-specific TCR depth and breadth did not differ between the two schedules. Vaccinee samples were obtained from the UK trials COV001 and COV002, which included a single-blind randomized controlled phase 2/3 trial of AZD1222 (ChAdOx1 nCoV-19) in healthy adults. Trial participant PBMC samples were collected at day 0 and day 28 after the second dose for TCRbeta chain sequencing. The CDR3 regions of human TCRbeta chains were subjected to immunosequencing. The paper's data handling went like this. Repertoire TCRs were matched against a reference library of SARS-CoV-2-specific TCRs generated with the MIRA antigen-specificity platform. Breadth was defined as the fraction of unique TCRs that were SARS-CoV-2-associated. Depth was defined as the fraction of total T cells that were SARS-CoV-2-associated. Each spike-specific TCR was assigned to its reactive spike region and to a CD4 or CD8 class using the MIRA data. Log10-transformed breadth and depth values were compared by one-way ANOVA with Sidak's multiple comparisons tests. Here the immuneACCESS table is served through TCRdb, limited to in-frame sequences with V and J called. Missing clones are a known gap in these copies; in checked studies unresolved V genes cover under half, and the rest lacks a known reason. V and J calls and clone size are those listed in that table; D and trimming were worked out from the DNA. This sample holds just over 30,000 clones; 85% to 90% were observed only once. The ten largest make up around 15% of the sample.

This TCR came from an adult who received the AZD1222 COVID-19 vaccine. The chain uses TRBV30 and TRBJ1-4, with the D gene not clear enough to name. This specimen consisted of peripheral blood, obtained 28 days after the second AZD1222 dose. The CDR3 sequence is CAWSISRWVTNEKLFF. The bases are TGTGCCTGGAGTATCTCCCGATGGGTAACTAATGAAAAACTGTTTTTT.